The present TCR beta chain was sequenced within a study of T cells in women clearing cervical HPV infection. Study information: Controls gave blood once infection was undetectable; cases at lesion identification. Study findings and constraints: Effector/memory and HPV-specific T cells were not isolated, and association timing is unknown.

Trimming cost V 0 bases and J 5 bases; bases outside gene matches: 0. The germline V gene has CDR1 GTSNPN and CDR2 SVGIG (reference sequence). The CDR3 is made up of 13 amino acids. Points on this clone: Its matching antigen is unknown. The sequence runs out 3 residues before the end of the CDR3; the remainder is reconstructed from the germline J gene.

immunoSEQ multiplex PCR used an average of about 1.3 ug genomic DNA. TCRdb's copy holds only in-frame clones and misses some; the assay was immunoSEQ multiplex PCR. The table lists approximately 39,000 clones. The sequenced sample consisted of blood buffy coat. This chain uses TRBV30 with TRBJ1-5, with 8 bases identical to TRBD1. This receptor was obtained from a woman between 18 and 75 years old with a cervical HPV16 infection that either progressed to CIN3+ or cleared (not recorded which). The CDR3 loop is CAWSVQGDQPQHF. CDR3 DNA (partial): TGTGCCTGGAGTGTACAGGGGGATCAGCCC.